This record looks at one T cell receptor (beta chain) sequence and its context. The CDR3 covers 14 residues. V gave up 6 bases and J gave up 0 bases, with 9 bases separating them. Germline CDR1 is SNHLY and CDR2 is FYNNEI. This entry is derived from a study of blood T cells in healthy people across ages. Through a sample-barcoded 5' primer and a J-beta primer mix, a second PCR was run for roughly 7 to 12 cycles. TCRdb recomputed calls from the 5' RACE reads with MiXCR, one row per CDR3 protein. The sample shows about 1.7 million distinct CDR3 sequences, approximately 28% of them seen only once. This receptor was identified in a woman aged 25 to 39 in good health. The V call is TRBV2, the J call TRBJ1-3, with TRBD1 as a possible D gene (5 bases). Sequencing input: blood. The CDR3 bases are TGTGCCAGCAGGGAGGGGATCTCTGGAAACACCATATATTTT. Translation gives CASREGISGNTIYF.